These 8 T cell receptor beta chains were sequenced from one sample in a study of T cells in Graves' hyperthyroidism and ophthalmopathy. RNA transcripts provided the source from which TCR beta CDR3 regions were amplified. TCR CDR3 regions were first amplified by RT-PCR with HTBI primers. One entry per CDR3 protein, called by TCRdb with MiXCR from the multiplex PCR reads. This sample has approximately 590,000 distinct CDR3 sequences, with 15% to 17% found just once. The sequenced sample consisted of blood. The receptors originated from a woman aged 25 to 39 with Graves' hyperthyroidism.

About this clonotype itself: A much larger clone lies one base from this, so it may be a read error. V gene TRBV20-1 combines with J gene TRBJ1-4; unclear D gene. V lost 4 bases to trimming and J lost 0 bases, with 12 bases between them. The CDR3 covers 15 residues. In germline, CDR1 is DFQATT, CDR2 SNEGSKA (reference sequence). In nucleotides, the CDR3 is TGCAGTGCTAAAGATCGGAGAGCAACTAATGAAAAACTGTTTTTT. Its translation: CSAKDRRATNEKLFF.

This clonotype was seen only a few times. CDR3 nucleotide sequence: TGTGCCAGCAGTTACTCCTCGACAGGGCGACAAGAGACCCAGTACTTC. Its protein is CASSYSSTGRQETQYF. The V gene is TRBV6-5, the J gene TRBJ2-5; 7 bases fit TRBD1. Germline lookup yields CDR1 MNHEY and CDR2 SVGAGI. The trim removed 0 bases at V and 2 bases at J, leaving 6 bases unmatched. This CDR3 has 16 residues.

This clonotype was counted at least ten times. V gene TRBV20-1 combines with J gene TRBJ1-1; TRBD1 aligns across 11 bases. The CDR3 runs to 18 residues. V lost 0 bases and J lost 0; bases outside the gene matches: 9. CDR1 and CDR2 from the germline V gene are DFQATT and SNEGSKA (reference sequence). The CDR3 DNA sequence: TGCAGTGCTAGAGATGCGGGACAGGGGGGAAATCTGAACACTGAAGCTTTCTTT. Protein sequence: CSARDAGQGGNLNTEAFF.

The chain carries TRBV6-6 and TRBJ2-7; 11 bases agree with TRBD2. V shed 0 bases, J shed 0 bases, and the junction held 4 bases outside the gene matches. The CDR3 is made up of 17 amino acids. Germline V CDR1 and CDR2: MNHNY, SVGAGI (reference sequence). CDR3 in DNA: TGTGCCAGCAGTTACTCGGGAGGGACTAGCGGCTCCTACGAGCAGTACTTC. As protein: CASSYSGGTSGSYEQYF.

Many counts were recorded for this clonotype. V and J are TRBV28 and TRBJ1-6, with TRBD1 identical over 7 bases. CDR3 length: 16 residues. Per germline, CDR1 MDHEN and CDR2 SYDVKM. Germline trimming cut 2 bases from V and 2 bases from J; bases unmatched to any gene: 3. The CDR3 reads CASSLVGQPYNSPLHF. CDR3 DNA: TGTGCCAGCAGTTTAGTGGGACAGCCCTATAATTCACCCCTCCACTTT.

The chain employs TRBV6-1 and TRBJ2-7; 7 bases align to TRBD1. Germline loops: CDR1 MNHNS, CDR2 SASEGT. Losses at the gene ends were 5 bases for V and 2 bases for J; bases not matched to a gene: 9. The CDR3 runs 15 residues. The CDR3 here is CASSLTGDTTYEQYF. The CDR3 nucleotides are TGTGCCAGCAGTCTAACAGGGGATACCACCTACGAGCAGTACTTC.

This chain joins TRBV4-1 and TRBJ2-5; possible D gene TRBD1, 6 bases. The length of the CDR3 is 14 residues. Between the trimmed V and J ends, which lost 1 base and 5 bases, there was a span of 11 bases. Germline lookup yields CDR1 MGHRA and CDR2 YSYEKL. In DNA, the CDR3 is TGCGCCAGCAGCCAAGTATGGGGGCGGGAGACCCAGTACTTC. It is translated as CASSQVWGRETQYF.

This clonotype was observed many times. This sequence joins TRBV28 and TRBJ2-1, with D possibly being TRBD1 (6 bases). The CDR3 is made up of 16 amino acids. Germline loops: CDR1 MDHEN, CDR2 SYDVKM. Trimming pared 1 base from V and 6 bases from J, leaving 16 bases between. The CDR3 protein is CASSLSYTGTPNEQFF. CDR3 nucleotide sequence: TGTGCCAGCAGTTTATCCTACACCGGGACACCCAATGAGCAGTTCTTC. Based on the CDR3 plus reference TRBV28 and TRBJ2-1, the full variable domain is DVKVTQSSRYLVKRTGEKVFLECVQDMDHENMFWYRQDPGLGLRLIYFSYDVKMKEKGDIPEGYSVSREKKERFSLILESASTNQTSMYLCASSLSYTGTPNEQFFGPGTRLTVL.